This is a list of T cell receptor beta chains from one sample in a study of T cells after yellow fever vaccination. Via MiXCR, TCRdb re-called the 5' RACE reads, giving one row per CDR3 protein. Of about 96,000 distinct CDR3 sequences listed, about 8.8% are singletons. The sequences come from CD8+ T cells not binding an NS4B(214-222) dextramer, sorted from PBMCs, collected around 14 days after the first yellow fever vaccination. The source of these receptors is a man between 18 and 35 years old who received the YFV17D yellow fever vaccine. The conserved cysteine and the conserved F or W are not part of the CDR3 here.

j_call v_call cdr3_aa
TRBJ2-2 TRBV5-1 ASSAGQGPLTGELF
TRBJ2-2 TRBV4-3 ASSQSFGQAGELF
TRBJ2-7 TRBV7-6 ASSLSPVAGVEQY
TRBJ2-1 TRBV7-9 ASSPFHEQF
TRBJ1-2 TRBV4-1 ASSQDLMDSRPYGYT
TRBJ1-5 TRBV6-5 ASSPQGAWGNQPQH
TRBJ2-5 TRBV10-3 ATIREGGLETQY
TRBJ2-3 TRBV20-1 SAIAGGRTDTQY
TRBJ2-5 TRBV7-9 ASSTETQY
TRBJ2-3 TRBV19 ASSISRQGPDTQY
TRBJ1-1 TRBV12-3/TRBV12-4 ASSSHPLENTEAF
TRBJ1-1 TRBV2 ASSAIIGQRLNTEAF
TRBJ2-3 TRBV13 ASSLGRQGLHTDTQY
TRBJ2-1 TRBV12-3/TRBV12-4 ASSLQGAYNEQF
TRBJ1-1 TRBV15 ATTSAEAF
TRBJ2-2 TRBV6-5 ASSYGLASNTGELF
TRBJ2-3 TRBV6-2/TRBV6-3 ASSLPQGSDTQY
TRBJ2-1 TRBV20-1 SASLRGGPYNEQF
TRBJ2-7 TRBV25-1 ASSEGGQVGDEQY
TRBJ2-3 TRBV12-3/TRBV12-4 ASSLVGTDTQY
TRBJ2-5 TRBV6-5 ASSLVGGAGQETQY
TRBJ1-2 TRBV7-9 ASSRQAGNYGYT